The 3 T cell receptor beta chains reported below all come from one sample, sequenced in a study of regulatory T cells in long-lasting Graves disease. HTBI primers from iRepertoire and Arm-PCR of CDR3 regions yielded the TCR beta libraries. TCRdb independently ran MiXCR on the multiplex PCR reads; one entry per CDR3 protein. The profile shows over 400,000 distinct CDR3 sequences, around 13% of them singletons. Time point defined: newly diagnosed GD, antithyroid drugs for less than 3 months. PBMCs provided the RNA from which the TCR library was made. Separately, the same data were catalogued under a study of T cells in Graves' hyperthyroidism and ophthalmopathy.

Sequencing used peripheral blood mononuclear cells (PBMCs), obtained at new diagnosis, from a patient treated with antithyroid drugs. Every receptor here comes from a woman in her 50s with Graves disease.

The gene calls are TRBV5-5 and TRBJ1-2; D call uncertain. CDR1 and CDR2 from the germline V gene are SGHKS and YYEKEE (reference sequence). The CDR3 is made up of 14 amino acids. Trimming shortened V by 4 bases and J by 3 bases, and 13 bases separated the two germline ends. The CDR3 DNA is TGTGCCAGCAGCCCTCTCCGGGTGGACTATGGCTACACCTTC. Amino acids: CASSPLRVDYGYTF.

This clonotype was found many times. V gene TRBV28 combines with J gene TRBJ1-5; D possibly corresponds to TRBD1 (5 bases). Germline values: CDR1 MDHEN, CDR2 SYDVKM. This CDR3 region has 18 residues. The V and J ends lost 8 bases and 0 bases respectively, with 23 bases between them. CDR3: CASWTRVRDPYSNQPQHF. CDR3 nucleotides: TGTGCCAGCTGGACCAGGGTTCGGGACCCTTATAGCAATCAGCCCCAGCATTTT.

This clonotype was recorded many times. The chain is built from TRBV7-8 and TRBJ2-1; D is uncertain. The length of the CDR3 is 15 residues. V lost 2 bases and J 4 bases, leaving 12 bases between the germline ends. Germline assignment: CDR1 SGHVS and CDR2 FQNEAQ. In DNA form, the CDR3 reads TGTGCCAGCAGCTTACGGCAGGCGGTATACAATGAGCAGTTCTTC. It codes for CASSLRQAVYNEQFF.